This TCR beta chain was sequenced for a study of blood T cell repertoires in COVID-19. Study-level information: Samples of COVID-19 (acute and convalescent) were obtained from the United States, Italy and Spain. Sources were T cells, B-cell-depleted T cells, or PBMCs; the material itself was cDNA or gDNA.

In the study's own analysis: Researchers report that nucleated cell counts were estimated from reference gene primer amplification. Method: immunoSEQ multiplex PCR; TCRdb's copy keeps in-frame clones and lacks some. The DNA was the basis for D and trimming; V, J and clone size are from that table. The sample carries 210,000 or so clones, about 83% recorded once. V was clipped by 4 bases and J by 4 bases; unmatched bases: 8. The V gene's germline CDR1 is SGDLS and CDR2 YYNGEE. The CDR3 contains 16 residues. The clonotype originates from a man aged 50-59 years with active or convalescent COVID-19. The chain combines TRBV9 with TRBJ2-2, with 9 bases lining up with TRBD1. What was sequenced was peripheral blood. Written as DNA, the CDR3 is TGTGCCAGCAGCCCAACAGGGGGCCGTGGCACCGGGGAGCTGTTTTTT. Its translation: CASSPTGGRGTGELFF.